The 12 T cell receptor beta chains below all came from one sample that was sequenced in a study of regulatory T cells in long-lasting Graves disease. Time point specified: persistent/refractory GD, antithyroid drugs over 5 years with positive TRAb. PBMC RNA served as the TCR library source. Building of the TCR beta libraries involved iRepertoire HTBI primers and Arm-PCR of CDR3 regions. TCRdb reprocessed the multiplex PCR reads with MiXCR, giving one entry per CDR3 protein. The sample consists of approximately 440,000 distinct CDR3 sequences, 23% of them appearing once. The material sequenced was peripheral blood mononuclear cells (PBMCs), taken when the disease was refractory, from a patient treated with antithyroid drugs. All receptors come from a female donor with Graves disease.

This clonotype was observed a few times. The chain has TRBV19 and TRBJ2-6; D remains ambiguous. The V gene's germline CDR1 is LNHDA and CDR2 SQIVND (reference sequence). With 5 bases removed from V and 0 bases from J, the gap between germline ends came to 8 bases. This CDR3 has 15 amino acids. Here the CDR3 reads CASSFPLSGANVLTF. Here the CDR3 DNA reads TGTGCCAGTAGTTTCCCCCTCTCTGGGGCCAACGTCCTGACTTTC.

This chain links TRBV7-2 with TRBJ2-7, with 11 bases matching TRBD2. Trimming took 0 bases from V and 1 from J; bases not matched to a gene: 8. Germline V gene sequence: CDR1 SGHTA, CDR2 FQGNSA. The CDR3 loop spans 18 amino acids. The DNA for the CDR3 is TGTGCCAGCAGCTTAGCTAGGACTAGCGGGTTTAAGTCCTACGAGCAGTACTTC. Translating it yields CASSLARTSGFKSYEQYF.

This clonotype was picked up many times. The chain is built from TRBV6-5 and TRBJ2-2; D remains ambiguous. The germline V gene has CDR1 MNHEY and CDR2 SVGAGI. Trimming shortened V by 4 bases and J by 6 bases, and 6 bases separated the two germline ends. This CDR3 is 12 amino acids long. CDR3 sequence: CASSLRSGELFF. Written as DNA, the CDR3 is TGTGCCAGCAGTTTACGGTCCGGGGAGCTGTTTTTT.

In this sample, this clonotype turned up many times. The chain employs TRBV6-1 and TRBJ2-5, with 7 positions matching TRBD1. This CDR3 comprises 16 residues. Germline lookup yields CDR1 MNHNS and CDR2 SASEGT. The trim removed 5 bases at V and 2 bases at J, leaving 11 bases unmatched. The CDR3 region has the DNA TGTGCCAGCAGTCTATCCAGGGACAGCCAACAAGAGACCCAGTACTTC. Its protein product is CASSLSRDSQQETQYF.

The chain is built from TRBV20-1 and TRBJ2-7, with TRBD1 identical over 10 bases. The V and J ends lost 6 bases and 0 bases, in that order; junction bases with no gene match: 11. The CDR3 runs to 16 residues. Germline V lookup: CDR1 DFQATT, CDR2 SNEGSKA (reference sequence). The CDR3 DNA sequence: TGCAGTGCCGACTACCCGACAGGGGGCTCCTCCTACGAGCAGTACTTC. Residues: CSADYPTGGSSYEQYF.

This rearrangement joins TRBV6-1 to TRBJ1-1, with D uncertain. Trimming removed 8 bases at V and 3 bases at J, with 13 bases between. The CDR3 is made up of 13 amino acids. Looked up from germline, CDR1 is MNHNS and CDR2 is SASEGT. The CDR3 loop reads CASFSTWDTEAFF. CDR3 sequence (DNA): TGTGCCAGCTTTTCGACGTGGGACACTGAAGCTTTCTTT.

The table lists this clonotype with a few counts. This chain connects TRBV6-2 or TRBV6-3 to TRBJ1-1; D call uncertain. CDR1 and CDR2 from the germline V gene are MNHEY and SVGEGT. The CDR3 has 16 amino acids. Trimming stripped 3 bases from V and 1 base from J, with 15 bases between. The CDR3 sequence: CASSYNSRAPNTEAFF. In nucleotides, the CDR3 is TGTGCCAGCAGTTATAACAGCCGAGCTCCGAACACTGAAGCTTTCTTT.

There are many counts of this clonotype. The V and J genes are TRBV6-1 and TRBJ1-2, with a possible D match to TRBD1 (5 bases). In germline, CDR1 is MNHNS, CDR2 SASEGT. V shed 8 bases and J shed 8 bases, with 24 bases lying between them. The length of the CDR3 is 15 residues. CDR3 sequence: CASCLTGRGVSGYTF. The CDR3 DNA sequence: TGTGCCAGCTGCCTCACGGGGAGGGGTGTCTCGGGCTACACCTTC.

This clonotype was seen many times. This chain uses TRBV7-9 with TRBJ1-5; tentatively, D is TRBD1 (5 bases). Germline assignment: CDR1 SEHNR and CDR2 FQNEAQ (reference sequence). The CDR3 totals 14 residues. Trimming shortened V by 4 bases and J by 3 bases, and 10 bases separated the two germline ends. The CDR3 nucleotides read TGTGCCAGCAGCTCCTGGGGGGACAATCAGCCCCAGCATTTT. Protein: CASSSWGDNQPQHF.

This clonotype was picked up many times. The junction departs from germline at one end; a sequencing error may be responsible. The chain links TRBV7-2 to TRBJ2-7; 7 nucleotides match TRBD2. The CDR3 loop spans 15 amino acids. Germline values: CDR1 SGHTA, CDR2 FQGNSA. CDR3 amino acids: CASSLALGGSYEQYF. The CDR3 bases are TGTGCCAGCAGTTTAGCTTTGGGCGGGAGCTACGAGCAGTACTTC.

Many counts were recorded for this clonotype. The V gene is TRBV12-3 or TRBV12-4, the J gene TRBJ2-7; tentatively, D is TRBD2 (6 bases). V lost 6 bases, J lost 2 bases, and 17 bases lay in between. CDR3 length: 15 residues. The CDR3 DNA is TGTGCCAGCAGAGCAGGGCTAGCGTCGGCCTACGAGCAGTACTTC. It specifies CASRAGLASAYEQYF.

This clonotype was counted a few times. V and J are TRBV18 and TRBJ1-2; TRBD1 agrees at 10 bases. From germline, CDR1 is KGHSH and CDR2 LQKENI. V lost 3 bases to trimming and J lost 7 bases; unmatched junction nucleotides: 5. CDR3 length equals 14 residues. The DNA for the CDR3 is TGTGCCAGCTCACCTCCGACAGGGGGCTTTGGCTACACCTTC. It yields the protein CASSPPTGGFGYTF. The full variable domain, in which reference TRBV18 and TRBJ1-2 provide the parts outside the CDR3, is NAGVMQNPRHLVRRRGQEARLRCSPMKGHSHVYWYRQLPEEGLKFMVYLQKENIIDESGMPKERFSAEFPKEGPSILRIQQVVRGDSAAYFCASSPPTGGFGYTFGSGTRLTVV.